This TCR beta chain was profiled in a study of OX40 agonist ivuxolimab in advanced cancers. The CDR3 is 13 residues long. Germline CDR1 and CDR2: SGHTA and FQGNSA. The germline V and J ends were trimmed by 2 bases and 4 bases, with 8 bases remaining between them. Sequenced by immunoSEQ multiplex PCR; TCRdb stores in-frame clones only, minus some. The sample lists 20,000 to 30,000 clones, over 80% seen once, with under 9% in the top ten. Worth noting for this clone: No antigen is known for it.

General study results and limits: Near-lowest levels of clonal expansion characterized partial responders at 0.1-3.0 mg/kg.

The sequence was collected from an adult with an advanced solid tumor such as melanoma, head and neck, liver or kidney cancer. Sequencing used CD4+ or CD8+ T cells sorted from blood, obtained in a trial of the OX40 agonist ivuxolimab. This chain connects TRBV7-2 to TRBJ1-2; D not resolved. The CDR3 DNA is TGTGCCAGCAGCTTACAGGACCGCTATGGCTACACCTTC. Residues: CASSLQDRYGYTF.